These 18 T cell receptor beta chains were sequenced from one sample in a study of blood T cell repertoires in COVID-19. Sequencing was performed with immunoSEQ multiplex PCR; in TCRdb, only in-frame clones are kept and a portion is missing. Of about 68,000 clones in the sample, roughly 87% were seen once. The sequencing sample was made of peripheral blood. These receptor sequences come from a middle-aged man with active COVID-19.

This clone was counted a single time. The chain has TRBV18 and TRBJ1-1, with a tentative D call TRBD1 (5 bases). V was cut by 3 bases and J by 0 bases, with 11 bases left in between. The CDR3 has 15 amino acids. Germline CDR1 reads KGHSH; CDR2 reads LQKENI. The CDR3 is CASSPAGTLNTEAFF. CDR3 sequence (DNA): TGTGCCAGCTCACCTGCAGGGACTCTGAACACTGAAGCTTTCTTT.

The chain links TRBV13 to TRBJ2-5; D is ambiguous. Germline V gene lookup returns CDR1 PRHDT and CDR2 FYEKMQ (reference sequence). Between the trimmed V and J ends, which lost 2 bases and 4 bases, there was a span of 11 bases. The CDR3 totals 14 residues. This CDR3 reads CASSLFQVLETQYF. The CDR3 coding sequence is TGTGCCAGCAGCTTATTTCAGGTTCTAGAGACCCAGTACTTC.

A single count supports this clone. This chain joins TRBV29-1 and TRBJ1-2, with D unclear. There are 13 residues in the CDR3. With 5 bases removed from V and 8 bases from J, the gap between germline ends came to 18 bases. Germline V lookup: CDR1 SQVTM, CDR2 ANQGSEA. The CDR3, as DNA: TGCAGCGTTCGGAGTTTCGGGGATTCAGGCTACACCTTC. It translates to CSVRSFGDSGYTF.

This clone occurred a few times. V is TRBV11-3 and J is TRBJ2-2; D is unclear. This CDR3 has 17 residues. The germline V gene encodes CDR1 SGHNT and CDR2 YENEEA. V was trimmed by 1 base and J by 1 base, leaving 13 bases between them. CDR3 region: CASSLGVDSRNTGELFF. The CDR3 DNA sequence: TGTGCCAGCAGCTTAGGGGTAGACTCCCGGAACACCGGGGAGCTGTTTTTT.

The rearrangement joins TRBV5-4 to TRBJ2-3; weak D call: TRBD2 (7 bases). V was shortened by 4 bases and J by 2 bases, with 17 bases between the two germline ends. The CDR3 runs 16 residues. Germline-derived CDR1 and CDR2 are SGHNT and YYREEE (reference sequence). The CDR3 DNA is TGTGCCAGCAGCCCCGTCGGGGGGCCTGTCACAGATACGCAGTATTTT. Residues: CASSPVGGPVTDTQYF.

The chain recombines TRBV7-7 with TRBJ2-1; 14 bases align to TRBD2. Per germline, CDR1 SSHAT and CDR2 FNYEAQ (reference sequence). V dropped 5 bases and J dropped 7; count of bases not matched to a gene: 10. The length of the CDR3 is 17 residues. The CDR3: CASSPRTSGGLGNEQFF. The CDR3 DNA reads as TGTGCCAGCAGCCCAAGGACTAGCGGGGGGCTCGGGAATGAGCAGTTCTTC.

The chain combines TRBV5-1 with TRBJ1-1; the D gene is possibly TRBD1 (6 bases). Germline CDR1 SGHRS, CDR2 YFSETQ. Trimming cost V 5 bases and J 5 bases, with 16 bases left between them. The CDR3 totals 14 residues. Written as DNA, the CDR3 is TGCGCCAGCAGTCCGGGGGGCGTAGAGACTGAAGCTTTCTTT. Its protein is CASSPGGVETEAFF. The full variable domain, rest sourced from reference TRBV5-1 and TRBJ1-1, is KAGVTQTPRYLIKTRGQQVTLSCSPISGHRSVSWYQQTPGQGLQFLFEYFSETQRNKGNFPGRFSGRQFSNSRSEMNVSTLELGDSALYLCASSPGGVETEAFFGQGTRLTVV.

This chain connects TRBV4-3 to TRBJ2-3, with no clear D. Germline values: CDR1 LGHNA, CDR2 YSLEER. The V end was cut by 1 base, the J end by 0 bases, with 11 bases between. The CDR3 length is 16 residues. CDR3 DNA: TGCGCCAGCAGCCAAGTAGAGAGAACTAGCACAGATACGCAGTATTTT. Translation: CASSQVERTSTDTQYF.

This chain uses TRBV5-1 with TRBJ2-1, with 8 nucleotides matching TRBD1. V trimming: 6 bases; J trimming: 4 bases; junction bases outside the gene matches: 6. The CDR3 totals 14 residues. Germline-derived CDR1 and CDR2 are SGHRS and YFSETQ. The CDR3 protein is CASMVRGPYNEQFF. DNA of the CDR3: TGCGCCAGCATGGTCAGGGGGCCTTACAATGAGCAGTTCTTC.

This chain joins TRBV11-2 and TRBJ1-2; 7 positions match TRBD1. The CDR3 is 15 residues long. CDR1 is SGHAT, CDR2 FQNNGV, per germline. V was pared by 5 bases and J by 0 bases, with 6 bases of the junction left unmatched. Here the CDR3 DNA reads TGTGCCAGCAGCAAAAACAGGGGAACTAACTATGGCTACACCTTC. Protein: CASSKNRGTNYGYTF.

The chain carries TRBV6-5 and TRBJ2-2; 8 bases line up with TRBD2. With V trimmed by 2 bases and J by 7 bases, 9 bases remained unmatched. Per the germline V gene, CDR1 is MNHEY and CDR2 is SVGAGI. There are 16 residues in the CDR3. The CDR3 loop reads CASSYPPRGAHGELFF. The CDR3 DNA follows: TGTGCCAGCAGTTACCCCCCGCGGGGGGCTCACGGGGAGCTGTTTTTT.

The rearrangement uses TRBV6-5 and TRBJ1-2; TRBD1 agrees at 9 bases. This CDR3 has 15 amino acids. V lost 7 bases, J lost 2 bases, and 8 bases stayed unmatched. CDR1 and CDR2 from the germline V gene are MNHEY and SVGAGI. CDR3 coding DNA: TGTGCCAGCAAGGTTTCCGGGACAGGGAACTATGGCTACACCTTC. Its translation: CASKVSGTGNYGYTF.

This clone was counted a single time. This chain connects TRBV3-1 (or the pseudogene TRBV3-2) to TRBJ1-1; D is ambiguous. V was shortened by 6 bases and J by 6 bases, with 14 bases between the two germline ends. Looked up from germline, CDR1 is LGHDT and CDR2 is YNNKEL (reference sequence). The length of the CDR3 is 13 residues. The CDR3 DNA sequence: TGTGCCAGCAGTGCCCGGGTGAGCGCTGAAGCTTTCTTT. The encoded protein is CASSARVSAEAFF.

The J gene is TRBJ1-6, the V gene TRBV9, with TRBD1 matching 8 bases. The CDR3 loop spans 15 amino acids. The V and J ends lost 0 bases and 7 bases, in that order; junction bases with no gene match: 3. Germline assignment: CDR1 SGDLS and CDR2 YYNGEE. CDR3 in DNA: TGTGCCAGCAGCGTAGTCGACAGGGGAAATTCACCCCTCCACTTT. Its translation is CASSVVDRGNSPLHF.

The chain is built from TRBV30 and TRBJ1-6, with 8 bases identical to TRBD1. The CDR3 contains 16 residues. Trimming removed 2 bases from V and 7 bases from J; junction bases left unmatched: 10. Germline CDR1 and CDR2: GTSNPN and SVGIG (reference sequence). The CDR3 is CAWSKQRTGLNSPLHF. The CDR3 region has the DNA TGTGCCTGGAGTAAACAGAGGACAGGGTTGAATTCACCCCTCCACTTT.

The chain employs TRBV7-8 and TRBJ2-7, with TRBD2 as a possible D gene (5 bases). Germline V lookup: CDR1 SGHVS, CDR2 FQNEAQ. The CDR3 is made up of 14 amino acids. The ends were cut back, 5 bases at V and 4 bases at J, with 15 bases in the middle. The DNA for the CDR3 is TGTGCCAGCAGCACATACCGGACTTCATACGAGCAGTACTTC. Amino acids: CASSTYRTSYEQYF.

This clone occurred once. CDR3 amino acids: CASSGHTSQETQYF. CDR3 bases: TGTGCCAGCTCTGGACACACAAGTCAAGAGACCCAGTACTTC. V usage is TRBV6-5 and J usage is TRBJ2-5, with D possibly matching TRBD1 (5 bases). Germline lookup yields CDR1 MNHEY and CDR2 SVGAGI. The CDR3 extends over 14 amino acids. Trimming removed 8 bases at V and 2 bases at J, with 15 bases between.

This sequence joins TRBV5-1 and TRBJ1-4; D possibly corresponds to TRBD1 (5 bases). Germline CDR1 reads SGHRS; CDR2 reads YFSETQ. V was cut by 4 bases and J by 7 bases, with 14 bases left in between. The CDR3 has 14 residues. As DNA, the CDR3 is TGCGCCAGCAGCAGCACAGGAGGGAGTGAAAAACTGTTTTTT. Translation: CASSSTGGSEKLFF.